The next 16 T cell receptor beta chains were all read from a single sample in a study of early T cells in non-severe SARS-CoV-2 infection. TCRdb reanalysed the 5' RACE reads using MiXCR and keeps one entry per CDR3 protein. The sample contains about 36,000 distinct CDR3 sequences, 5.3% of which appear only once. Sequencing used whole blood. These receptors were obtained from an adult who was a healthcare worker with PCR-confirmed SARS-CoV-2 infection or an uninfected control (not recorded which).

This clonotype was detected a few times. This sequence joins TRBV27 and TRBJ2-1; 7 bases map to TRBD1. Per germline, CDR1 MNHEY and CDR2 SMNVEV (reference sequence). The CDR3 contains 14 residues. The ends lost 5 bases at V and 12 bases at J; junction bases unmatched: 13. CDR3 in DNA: TGTGCCAGCAGTCCCCACCCCGACAGGGATTGGCAGTTCTTC. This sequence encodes CASSPHPDRDWQFF.

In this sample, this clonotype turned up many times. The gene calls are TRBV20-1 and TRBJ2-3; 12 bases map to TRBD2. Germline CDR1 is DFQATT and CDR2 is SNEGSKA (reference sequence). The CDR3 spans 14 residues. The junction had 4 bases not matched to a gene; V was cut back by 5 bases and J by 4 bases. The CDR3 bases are TGCAGTGCTCGGACTAGCGGGATGCCAGATACGCAGTATTTT. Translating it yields CSARTSGMPDTQYF.

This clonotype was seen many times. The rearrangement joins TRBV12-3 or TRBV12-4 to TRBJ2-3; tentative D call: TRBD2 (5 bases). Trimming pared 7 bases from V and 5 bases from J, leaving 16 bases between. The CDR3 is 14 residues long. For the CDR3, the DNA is TGTGCCAGCAAGGAACAGCAAGGAGGAGATACGCAGTATTTT. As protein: CASKEQQGGDTQYF.

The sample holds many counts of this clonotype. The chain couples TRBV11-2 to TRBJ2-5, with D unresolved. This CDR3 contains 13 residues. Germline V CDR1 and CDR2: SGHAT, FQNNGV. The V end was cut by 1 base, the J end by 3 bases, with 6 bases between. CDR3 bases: TGTGCCAGCAGCTTAGCGTCGGAAGAGACCCAGTACTTC. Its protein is CASSLASEETQYF.

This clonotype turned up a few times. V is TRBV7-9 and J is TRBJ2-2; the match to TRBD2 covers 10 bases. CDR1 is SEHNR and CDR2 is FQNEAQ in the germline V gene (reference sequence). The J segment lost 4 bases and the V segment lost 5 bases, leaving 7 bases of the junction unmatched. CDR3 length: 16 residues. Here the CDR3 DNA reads TGTGCCAGCAGCAGTTCTAGCGGGGGCGGCACCGGGGAGCTGTTTTTT. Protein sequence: CASSSSSGGGTGELFF.

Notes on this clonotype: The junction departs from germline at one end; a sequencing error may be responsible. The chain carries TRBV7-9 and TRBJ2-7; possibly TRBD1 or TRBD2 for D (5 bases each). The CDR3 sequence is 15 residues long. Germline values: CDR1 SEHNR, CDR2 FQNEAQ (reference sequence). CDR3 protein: CASSLALRDSYEQYF. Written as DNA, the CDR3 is TGTGCCAGCAGCCTAGCCCTCAGGGACTCCTACGAGCAGTACTTC.

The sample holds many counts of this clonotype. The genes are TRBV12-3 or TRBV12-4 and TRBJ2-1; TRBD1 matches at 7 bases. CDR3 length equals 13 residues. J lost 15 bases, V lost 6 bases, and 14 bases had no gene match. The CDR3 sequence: CASSPGGPRSAFF. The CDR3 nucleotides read TGTGCCAGCAGCCCAGGGGGACCACGGAGTGCGTTCTTC.

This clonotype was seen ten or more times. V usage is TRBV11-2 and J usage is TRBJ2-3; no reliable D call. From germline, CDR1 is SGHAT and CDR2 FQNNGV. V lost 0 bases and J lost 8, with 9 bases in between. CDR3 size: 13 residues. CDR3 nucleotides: TGTGCCAGCAGCTTAGAATTAAGTGGTACGCAGTATTTT. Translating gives CASSLELSGTQYF.

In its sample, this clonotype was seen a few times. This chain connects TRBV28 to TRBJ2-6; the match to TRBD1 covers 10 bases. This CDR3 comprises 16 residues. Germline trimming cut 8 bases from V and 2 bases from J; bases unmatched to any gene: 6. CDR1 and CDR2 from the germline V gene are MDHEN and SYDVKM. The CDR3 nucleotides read TGTGCCAGCGTGACAGGGGGCCCGACTGGGGCCAACGTCCTGACTTTC. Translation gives CASVTGGPTGANVLTF.

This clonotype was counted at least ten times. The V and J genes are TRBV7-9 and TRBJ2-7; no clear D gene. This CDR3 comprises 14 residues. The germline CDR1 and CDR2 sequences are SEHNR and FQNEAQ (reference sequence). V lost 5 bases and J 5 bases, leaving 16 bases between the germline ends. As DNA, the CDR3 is TGTGCCAGCAGCCCCCCCCAGGCAGGAAACGAGCAGTACTTC. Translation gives CASSPPQAGNEQYF.

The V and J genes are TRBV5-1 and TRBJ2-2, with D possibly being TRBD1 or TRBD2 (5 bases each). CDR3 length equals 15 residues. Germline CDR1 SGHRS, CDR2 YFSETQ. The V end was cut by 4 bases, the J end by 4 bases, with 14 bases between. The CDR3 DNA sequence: TGCGCCAGCAGCCGAGGGGAAGGTGGCACCGGGGAGCTGTTTTTT. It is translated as CASSRGEGGTGELFF.

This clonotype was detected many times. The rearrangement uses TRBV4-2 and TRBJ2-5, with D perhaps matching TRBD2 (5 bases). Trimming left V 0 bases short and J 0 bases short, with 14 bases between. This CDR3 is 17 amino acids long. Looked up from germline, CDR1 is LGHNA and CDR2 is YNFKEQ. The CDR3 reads CASSQDWGDGYQETQYF. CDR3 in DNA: TGTGCCAGCAGCCAAGATTGGGGAGACGGTTACCAAGAGACCCAGTACTTC.

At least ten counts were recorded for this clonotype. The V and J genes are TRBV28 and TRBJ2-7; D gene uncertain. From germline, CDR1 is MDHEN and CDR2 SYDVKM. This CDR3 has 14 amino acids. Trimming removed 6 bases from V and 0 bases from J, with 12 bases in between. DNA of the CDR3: TGTGCCAGCAGCCGCTACCGATCCTCCTACGAGCAGTACTTC. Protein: CASSRYRSSYEQYF.

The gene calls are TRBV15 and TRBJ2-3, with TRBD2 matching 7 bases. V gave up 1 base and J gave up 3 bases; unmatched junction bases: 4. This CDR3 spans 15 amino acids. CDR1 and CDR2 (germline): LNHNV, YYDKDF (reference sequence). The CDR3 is CATSRAAGETDTQYF. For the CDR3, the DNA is TGTGCCACCAGCAGAGCCGCGGGGGAAACAGATACGCAGTATTTT.

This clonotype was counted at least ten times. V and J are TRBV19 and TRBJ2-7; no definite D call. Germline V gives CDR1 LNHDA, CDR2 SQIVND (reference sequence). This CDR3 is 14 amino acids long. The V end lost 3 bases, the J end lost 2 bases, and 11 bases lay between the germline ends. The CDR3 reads CASSILNGPYEQYF. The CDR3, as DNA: TGTGCCAGTAGTATTTTAAACGGTCCCTACGAGCAGTACTTC.

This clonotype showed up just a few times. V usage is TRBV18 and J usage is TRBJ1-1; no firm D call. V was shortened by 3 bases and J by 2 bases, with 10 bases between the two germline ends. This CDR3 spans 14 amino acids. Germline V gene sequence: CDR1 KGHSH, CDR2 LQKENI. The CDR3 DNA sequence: TGTGCCAGCTCACCCGGGAATTCCAACACTGAAGCTTTCTTT. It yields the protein CASSPGNSNTEAFF.